The 10 T cell receptor beta chains reported below all come from one sample, sequenced in a study of follicular helper T cells after annual influenza vaccination. Profiling relied on immunoSEQ multiplex PCR, and the TCRdb table lists in-frame clones only, not all of them. The repertoire holds roughly 9,700 clones, with roughly 80% as singletons. Time point: 2015-2016 season, 7 days after influenza vaccination. The sample here was CXCR5- memory CD4+ T cells sorted from blood, taken 7 days after influenza vaccination. The receptors come from an adult who received the influenza vaccine.

This chain links TRBV5-1 with TRBJ2-3; 7 bases line up with TRBD1. CDR3 length equals 15 residues. V shed 4 bases, J shed 2 bases, and the junction held 7 bases outside the gene matches. Germline values: CDR1 SGHRS, CDR2 YFSETQ. The CDR3 spells CASSRGGLHTDTQYF. The CDR3 nucleotides read TGCGCCAGCAGCAGAGGGGGCCTACACACAGATACGCAGTATTTT.

Only one count was recorded for this clone. The rearrangement links TRBV18 to TRBJ2-6, with no clear D. The ends were cut back, 6 bases at V and 0 bases at J, with 9 bases in the middle. CDR1 and CDR2 (germline): KGHSH, LQKENI. This CDR3 comprises 15 residues. CDR3 protein: CASSLGLSGANVLTF. CDR3 DNA: TGTGCCAGCTCTCTGGGCCTCTCTGGGGCCAACGTCCTGACTTTC.

This chain joins TRBV27 and TRBJ2-5; D gene ambiguous. The CDR3 runs to 14 residues. The germline V and J ends were trimmed by 0 bases and 1 base, with 6 bases remaining between them. The germline V gene has CDR1 MNHEY and CDR2 SMNVEV (reference sequence). The CDR3 sequence: CASSLSYSQETQYF. CDR3 DNA sequence: TGTGCCAGCAGTTTATCGTACAGCCAAGAGACCCAGTACTTC.

This clone appeared once. The chain employs TRBV7-2 and TRBJ2-3; TRBD2 aligns across 8 bases. V dropped 4 bases and J dropped 2; count of bases not matched to a gene: 5. Germline loops: CDR1 SGHTA, CDR2 FQGNSA. The CDR3 has 15 residues. The CDR3 DNA follows: TGTGCCAGCAGCTCAGTAGCGGGGAACACAGATACGCAGTATTTT. Its protein is CASSSVAGNTDTQYF.

The V gene is TRBV6-5, the J gene TRBJ2-7; D not resolved. Trimming took off 4 bases at V and 2 bases at J, with 9 bases between the two ends. Germline CDR1 and CDR2: MNHEY and SVGAGI. The CDR3 consists of 13 residues. Here the CDR3 reads CASSFRQTYEQYF. Here the CDR3 DNA reads TGTGCCAGCAGTTTCCGACAAACCTACGAGCAGTACTTC.

The rearrangement links TRBV5-6 to TRBJ2-1, with D hard to call. The CDR3 consists of 13 residues. From germline, CDR1 is SGHDT and CDR2 YYEEEE. Trimming shortened V by 2 bases and J by 4 bases, and 7 bases separated the two germline ends. DNA for the CDR3: TGTGCCAGCAGCTTTGACCGGTACAATGAGCAGTTCTTC. Its protein product is CASSFDRYNEQFF.

The chain carries TRBV28 and TRBJ1-5; 12 positions agree with TRBD1. CDR3 length: 20 residues. CDR1 is MDHEN, CDR2 SYDVKM, per germline. J was trimmed by 2 bases and V by 4 bases; bases with no gene match: 15. The CDR3 bases are TGTGCCAGCAGTTCACGGCGAACCGGGACAGGGGGCGGCGGCAATCAGCCCCAGCATTTT. Translation: CASSSRRTGTGGGGNQPQHF.

The rearrangement uses TRBV2 and TRBJ2-1; TRBD2 agrees at 10 bases. Germline assignment: CDR1 SNHLY and CDR2 FYNNEI. This CDR3 has 18 residues. With 6 bases clipped from V and 2 bases from J, the junction kept 13 bases outside the gene matches. As DNA, the CDR3 is TGTGCCAGCAGGGCCGCTAGGGCTCTAGCGGGGGCCTACAATGAGCAGTTCTTC. This translates into CASRAARALAGAYNEQFF.

This clone has only a few counts. The junction shows a germline mismatch at one end, possibly a read error. The CDR3 loop reads CASSEIGDREMF. For the CDR3, the DNA is TGTGCCAGCAGTGAAATTGGGGACAGGGAGATGTTT. This chain uses TRBV2 with TRBJ1-6, with TRBD1 matching 9 bases. CDR3 length equals 12 residues. Per the germline V gene, CDR1 is SNHLY and CDR2 is FYNNEI.

The genes are TRBV4-1 and TRBJ1-1, with 7 bases matching TRBD1. Germline V gives CDR1 MGHRA, CDR2 YSYEKL. The CDR3 contains 15 residues. With V trimmed by 2 bases and J by 8 bases, 11 bases remained unmatched. The CDR3 DNA sequence: TGCGCCAGCAGCCAAAGGGGGACAGAAAGTCTGGAAGCTTTCTTT. This translates into CASSQRGTESLEAFF.